This T cell receptor (beta chain) was retrieved from a study of tumor-infiltrating T cells and Merkel cell polyomavirus. Overall study context: The T cells studied were KLL-specific CD8+ cells against Merkel polyomavirus.

Clones were sequenced by immunoSEQ multiplex PCR, and TCRdb holds only the in-frame ones, with some missing. Of under 30,000 clones listed, 70% to 90% were seen once; the top ten hold more than 2.5%. CDR1 and CDR2 from the germline V gene are ENHRY and SYGVKD. V lost 2 bases, J lost 4 bases, and 5 bases stayed unmatched. This CDR3 is 15 amino acids long. All patients' tumors stained robustly positive for Merkel cell polyomavirus Large T antigen by immunohistochemistry. Patients had KLL-tetramer+ cells above 0.04% of CD8+ T cells. The chain employs TRBV10-3 and TRBJ2-5, with TRBD2 matching 9 bases. This receptor was identified in a man in his fifties or sixties with Merkel cell carcinoma. The specimen was lymph node tissue. CDR3 in DNA: TGTGCCATCAGTGAGGTGCGGGGGGGAGGAGAGACCCAGTACTTC. As protein: CAISEVRGGGETQYF.